The next 18 T cell receptor beta chains were all read from a single sample in a study of T cell clonality in common variable immunodeficiency. Measured with immunoSEQ multiplex PCR; TCRdb has only the in-frame clones, and not every one. The sample was found to contain 50,000 to 55,000 clones, and every one recurs. The sample taken for sequencing was peripheral blood mononuclear cells. These receptors were obtained from a person aged 18 to 70 in good health.

This clone occurred many times. The read terminates 3 residues before the CDR3 end, so the remaining end is supplied by the germline J gene. The chain joins TRBV19 to TRBJ2-1; 10 bases are a match to TRBD1. V trimming: 4 bases; J trimming: 5 bases; junction bases outside the gene matches: 5. Germline values: CDR1 LNHDA, CDR2 SQIVND (reference sequence). The CDR3 loop spans 15 amino acids. CDR3 DNA, as far as it was read: TGTGCCAGTAGTAAACTGGGACAGGGGAACAATGAG. This sequence encodes CASSKLGQGNNE. The CDR3, in full, reads CASSKLGQGNNEQFF.

This clone was recorded many times. The read is 3 residues too short to cover the CDR3 end, so that end is filled in from the germline J gene. The chain carries TRBV20-1 and TRBJ1-1, with TRBD1 matching 8 bases. Trimming at V came to 6 bases and at J to 2 bases, leaving 8 bases not matched to a gene. This CDR3 is 14 amino acids long. Germline CDR1 and CDR2: DFQATT and SNEGSKA (reference sequence). CDR3 in amino acids: CSAKRTGSNTEAFF. Incomplete CDR3 DNA: TGCAGTGCGAAACGGACAGGGAGCAACACTGAA.

This clone was counted many times. The sequenced fragment ends 3 residues before the CDR3 boundary, so the rest is inferred from the germline J gene. The rearrangement joins TRBV7-9 to TRBJ2-1; 12 nucleotides agree with TRBD1. Germline V lookup: CDR1 SEHNR, CDR2 FQNEAQ (reference sequence). The CDR3 covers 15 residues. V lost 4 bases and J lost 9; bases outside the gene matches: 7. The chain's CDR3 is CASSSTGQGASEQFF. CDR3 DNA (partial): TGTGCCAGCAGCTCCACGGGACAGGGGGCCAGTGAG.

CDR3 sequence: CASSGGLAGYNDYTF. Incomplete CDR3 DNA: TGTGCCAGTAGCGGTGGGCTAGCGGGATACAATGAC. The gene calls are TRBV19 and TRBJ1-2; no clear D. The CDR3 extends 3 residues past the end of the read, so its final part is completed from the germline J gene. Per germline, CDR1 LNHDA and CDR2 SQIVND (reference sequence). The CDR3 spans 15 residues.

The table lists this clone with many counts. The read terminates 3 residues before the CDR3 end, so the remaining end is supplied by the germline J gene. The chain combines TRBV18 with TRBJ1-6; D gene unclear. The length of the CDR3 is 14 residues. CDR1 and CDR2 (germline): KGHSH, LQKENI. Trimming took off 3 bases at V and 0 bases at J, with 3 bases between the two ends. The CDR3 loop is CASSPSSYNSPLHF. The sequenced part of the CDR3 DNA is TGTGCCAGCTCACCCAGCTCCTATAATTCACCC.

This clone occurred many times. With the read ending 3 residues before the CDR3 end, the germline J gene is used to fill in that end. V usage is TRBV20-1 and J usage is TRBJ2-7, with 11 bases matching TRBD2. The CDR3 is made up of 15 amino acids. With V trimmed by 1 base and J by 2 bases, 4 bases remained unmatched. Germline values: CDR1 DFQATT, CDR2 SNEGSKA (reference sequence). The CDR3 sequence: CSARVGTSGTYEQYF. CDR3 bases read: TGCAGTGCTAGAGTTGGGACTAGCGGTACCTACGAG.

This clone was counted between two and nine times. The CDR3 end is not reached by the read, which stops 3 residues before it; the germline J gene fills it in. This rearrangement joins TRBV10-2 to TRBJ2-7; D is undetermined. The CDR3 is 11 residues long. CDR1 and CDR2 (germline): WSHSY, SAAADI. V was shortened by 8 bases and J by 1 base, with 6 bases between the two germline ends. CDR3: CASSHSYEQYF. CDR3 bases read: TGCGCCAGCTCACATTCCTACGAG.

This clone was recorded many times. The sequenced part of the CDR3 DNA is TGTGCCAGCAGGCGGGACACGACAAATTCACCC. It specifies CASRRDTTNSP. In full, the CDR3 is CASRRDTTNSPLHF. The rearrangement joins TRBV7-2 to TRBJ1-6; TRBD1 is a possible D gene (6 bases). The read is 3 residues too short to cover the CDR3 end, so that end is filled in from the germline J gene. V was cut by 6 bases and J by 7 bases, with 13 bases left in between. The CDR3 spans 14 residues. Germline CDR1 SGHTA, CDR2 FQGNSA.

The sample holds many counts of this clone. The read is 3 residues too short to cover the CDR3 end, so that end is filled in from the germline J gene. This chain joins TRBV20-1 and TRBJ2-7; TRBD1 aligns across 12 bases. CDR3 length: 13 amino acids. The V gene end was trimmed by 5 bases and the J gene end by 5 bases; junction bases not matched to a gene: 4. CDR1 DFQATT and CDR2 SNEGSKA come from the germline V gene (reference sequence). CDR3 bases read: TGCAGTGCTTGGGGGACAGGGGGCGACGAG. Protein product: CSAWGTGGDE. The whole CDR3 is CSAWGTGGDEQYF.

This clone was counted only a few times. The read halts 3 residues ahead of the CDR3 end, with the missing end drawn from the germline J gene. This chain connects TRBV7-8 to TRBJ1-2; 9 bases map to TRBD1. This CDR3 comprises 13 residues. Germline CDR1 reads SGHVS; CDR2 reads FQNEAQ. V lost 7 bases to trimming and J lost 6 bases; unmatched junction nucleotides: 6. The sequenced CDR3 bases are TGTGCCAGCACCTGGCGGACAGGGGATGGC. The encoded protein is CASTWRTGDG. The complete CDR3 sequence is CASTWRTGDGYTF.

This clone was detected ten times or more. The read gets to within 3 residues of the CDR3 end, and the germline J gene fills in the rest. The rearrangement uses TRBV10-3 and TRBJ2-2, with D possibly TRBD1 on 6 matching bases. The V and J ends lost 3 bases and 1 base respectively, with 12 bases between them. Per germline, CDR1 ENHRY and CDR2 SYGVKD. This CDR3 comprises 16 residues. The sequenced part of the CDR3 DNA is TGTGCCATCAGTGAAACCGCGACAGGGAACACCGGGGAG. Translated, it gives CAISETATGNTGE. In full, the CDR3 is CAISETATGNTGELFF.

This clone was counted a few times. The read halts 3 residues ahead of the CDR3 end, with the missing end drawn from the germline J gene. The rearrangement links TRBV6-2 or TRBV6-3 to TRBJ2-2; TRBD1 aligns across 10 bases. The CDR3 totals 15 residues. Germline CDR1 and CDR2: MNHEY and SVGEGT. The sequenced part of the CDR3 DNA is TGTGCCAGCAGTATTCGACAGGGGGCCGACGAAAAG. Translating it yields CASSIRQGADEK. The whole CDR3 sequence is CASSIRQGADEKLFF.

In its sample, this clone was seen many times. The read ends 3 residues shy of where the CDR3 ends; the end is completed using the germline J gene. The chain carries TRBV5-1 and TRBJ2-6; D remains ambiguous. The germline V gene has CDR1 SGHRS and CDR2 YFSETQ. V lost 2 bases and J 0 bases, leaving 6 bases between the germline ends. This CDR3 has 15 residues. Incomplete CDR3 DNA: TGCGCCAGCAGCTTTTCCGTCTCTGGGGCCAACGTC. Its protein product is CASSFSVSGANV. The complete CDR3 sequence is CASSFSVSGANVLTF.

This clone showed up many times. The read terminates 3 residues ahead of where the CDR3 ends, so the germline J gene completes it. The genes are TRBV19 and TRBJ2-7; 10 nucleotides match TRBD2. Germline lookup yields CDR1 LNHDA and CDR2 SQIVND (reference sequence). The length of the CDR3 is 16 residues. V shed 4 bases, J shed 0 bases, and the junction held 6 bases outside the gene matches. The CDR3 DNA, read in part, is TGTGCCAGTAGTACAGGGACTAGCGACCCCTCCTACGAG. It yields the protein CASSTGTSDPSYE. The complete CDR3 protein is CASSTGTSDPSYEQYF.

This clone was counted at least ten times. The CDR3 goes on 3 residues after the read ends, and that part is filled in from the germline J gene. The genes are TRBV5-6 and TRBJ1-6; 10 bases map to TRBD1. This CDR3 contains 15 residues. Germline assignment: CDR1 SGHDT and CDR2 YYEEEE. Trimming cost V 1 base and J 11 bases; bases outside gene matches: 6. CDR3 bases read: TGTGCCAGCAGCTTGACCGGGACAGGGGTGGCACCC. Amino acid sequence: CASSLTGTGVAP. The full CDR3 protein reads CASSLTGTGVAPLHF. The full variable domain, its missing parts supplied by reference TRBV5-6 and TRBJ1-6, is DAGVTQSPTHLIKTRGQQVTLRCSPKSGHDTVSWYQQALGQGPQFIFQYYEEEERQRGNFPDRFSGHQFPNYSSELNVNALLLGDSALYLCASSLTGTGVAPLHFGNGTRLTVT.

At least ten counts were recorded for this clone. The read ends 3 residues before the CDR3 terminus; that terminus is restored from the germline J gene. The chain joins TRBV20-1 to TRBJ2-5; 8 nucleotides line up with TRBD2. Germline CDR1 DFQATT, CDR2 SNEGSKA (reference sequence). The CDR3 is made up of 14 amino acids. With V trimmed by 6 bases and J by 2 bases, 8 bases remained unmatched. The CDR3 sequence: CSAEGSGGQETQYF. The part of the CDR3 DNA that was read is TGCAGTGCCGAGGGAAGCGGGGGACAAGAGACC.

This clone was detected many times. With the read ending 3 residues before the CDR3 end, the germline J gene is used to fill in that end. The V gene is TRBV19, the J gene TRBJ2-7; 13 nucleotides align to TRBD2. Germline CDR1 is LNHDA and CDR2 is SQIVND (reference sequence). This CDR3 spans 15 amino acids. V lost 6 bases, J lost 3 bases, and 5 bases stayed unmatched. The CDR3 DNA, read in part, is TGTGCCAGTAGCTGGGGACTAGCGGGATACTACGAG. It yields the protein CASSWGLAGYYE. In full, the CDR3 reads CASSWGLAGYYEQYF.

This clone has at least ten counts. Read coverage stops 3 residues before the CDR3 terminus; the germline J gene supplies the remainder. The chain couples TRBV7-3 to TRBJ1-1; perhaps TRBD1 as D (5 bases). With 0 bases removed from V and 0 bases from J, the gap between germline ends came to 17 bases. The germline gives CDR1 SGHTA, CDR2 FQGTGA. The CDR3 extends over 18 amino acids. Partial CDR3 DNA: TGTGCCAGCAGCTTAACGGGGGGACCCGTCTCCGTGAACACTGAA. Amino acids: CASSLTGGPVSVNTE. In full, the CDR3 reads CASSLTGGPVSVNTEAFF.